Sequencing of this TCR beta chain was carried out in a study of T cell responses to AZD1222 COVID-19 vaccine. Study outcomes and limitations: Just six AZD1222 recipients were seropositive at baseline.

Some clones are missing from TCRdb's copy, which holds only in-frame ones; the method was immunoSEQ multiplex PCR. The sample has 130,000 or so clones; approximately 88% are singletons. In regard to this clone: Its cognate antigen is unknown.

Trimming took off 5 bases at V and 6 bases at J, with 11 bases between the two ends. CDR3 length: 13 amino acids. CDR1 is SGHAT, CDR2 FQNNGV, per germline. The TCR sequence derives from an adult in good health. The V and J genes are TRBV11-2 and TRBJ2-1, with a weak D call TRBD2 (6 bases). The sequencing used peripheral blood, collected on day 0 of AZD1222 vaccination. CDR3 in amino acids: CASSPRLGNEQFF. The CDR3, as DNA: TGTGCCAGCAGCCCACGACTAGGCAATGAGCAGTTCTTC.